A single sample is the source of the 24 T cell receptor beta chains below, sequenced in a study of cytomegalovirus exposure and HLA in healthy donors (dated by TCRdb to 2016 to 2017). The method was the immunoSEQ multiplex PCR assay. For the multiplex PCR, a mixture combining 60 forward primers for TCR Vbeta segments and 13 reverse primers for TCR Jbeta segments was used. TCRdb limited this immuneACCESS table to in-frame rearrangements with V and J called. A share of clones is missing; checked studies link under half to unresolved V genes, and the rest is unexplained. This sample comprises about 150,000 clones, roughly three quarters of them detected only once. Together, the top ten hold around 3% of the sample. The sample comprised PBMCs. These receptors all come from a male donor in good health and CMV-seronegative.

The gene calls are TRBV9 and TRBJ2-7; D not resolved. With 0 bases removed from V and 10 bases from J, the gap between germline ends came to 14 bases. The CDR3 sequence is 13 residues long. Germline CDR1 and CDR2: SGDLS and YYNGEE. Here the CDR3 reads CASSVDLFQEQYF. CDR3 coding DNA: TGTGCCAGCAGCGTAGACCTATTCCAGGAACAGTACTTC.

This chain joins TRBV28 and TRBJ2-1; no reliable D call. Trimming took 4 bases from V and 10 from J, leaving 11 bases between them. Germline V gene lookup returns CDR1 MDHEN and CDR2 SYDVKM. The CDR3 covers 12 residues. The CDR3 loop reads CASSSPLLEQFF. In DNA, the CDR3 is TGTGCCAGCAGTTCCCCTTTACTGGAGCAGTTCTTC.

The chain employs TRBV4-1 and TRBJ1-2, with a tentative D call TRBD1 (5 bases). Germline V gives CDR1 MGHRA, CDR2 YSYEKL. The CDR3 is 18 residues long. Trimming removed 1 base from V and 8 bases from J, with 26 bases in between. CDR3 DNA sequence: TGCGCCAGCAGCCAAGTTGTAGGGACTTCCGGGGCGAGGAGAGGCTACACCTTC. Translation gives CASSQVVGTSGARRGYTF.

The V and J genes are TRBV7-2 and TRBJ2-3; a weak D match, TRBD2 (5 bases). Germline V gene lookup returns CDR1 SGHTA and CDR2 FQGNSA. This CDR3 comprises 13 residues. Deletions cut 0 bases from V and 5 bases from J, with 6 bases between. CDR3 bases: TGTGCCAGCAGCTTAGCCGGGAAAGATACGCAGTATTTT. The encoded protein is CASSLAGKDTQYF.

The rearrangement uses TRBV7-2 and TRBJ2-4; D is perhaps TRBD2 (6 bases). Germline V CDR1 and CDR2: SGHTA, FQGNSA. The CDR3 contains 13 residues. V was shortened by 5 bases and J by 5 bases, with 10 bases between the two germline ends. In DNA form, the CDR3 reads TGTGCCAGCAGCCCGCGGGGTCAAAACATTCAGTACTTC. Its translation: CASSPRGQNIQYF.

The chain recombines TRBV28 with TRBJ2-7; D call uncertain. Per the germline V gene, CDR1 is MDHEN and CDR2 is SYDVKM. The germline V and J ends were trimmed by 5 bases and 4 bases, with 21 bases remaining between them. The CDR3 is 16 amino acids. CDR3 bases: TGTGCCAGCAGTCCCACCGTCCCGAGCCGTAGATACGAGCAGTACTTC. Amino acids: CASSPTVPSRRYEQYF. Together with reference TRBV28 and TRBJ2-7, the CDR3 gives the full variable domain: DVKVTQSSRYLVKRTGEKVFLECVQDMDHENMFWYRQDPGLGLRLIYFSYDVKMKEKGDIPEGYSVSREKKERFSLILESASTNQTSMYLCASSPTVPSRRYEQYFGPGTRLTVT.

The genes are TRBV30 and TRBJ1-4; no reliable D call. Germline CDR1 reads GTSNPN; CDR2 reads SVGIG (reference sequence). Trimming shortened V by 4 bases and J by 8 bases, and 14 bases separated the two germline ends. The CDR3 is 13 amino acids. The CDR3 loop reads CAWTINPGEKLFF. The CDR3 bases are TGTGCCTGGACGATAAACCCCGGGGAAAAACTGTTTTTT.

V is TRBV28 and J is TRBJ1-4; 7 bases map to TRBD1. This CDR3 has 16 amino acids. V shed 6 bases and J 0 bases; nucleotides not matched to a gene: 7. Germline CDR1 and CDR2: MDHEN and SYDVKM. The CDR3 nucleotides read TGTGCCAGCAGCCCTGGGACAGCCGCAACTAATGAAAAACTGTTTTTT. This codes for CASSPGTAATNEKLFF.

The chain uses TRBV2 and TRBJ1-2; 10 bases align to TRBD1. CDR3 length: 12 residues. Per the germline V gene, CDR1 is SNHLY and CDR2 is FYNNEI. J was trimmed by 6 bases and V by 6 bases; bases with no gene match: 1. The CDR3 reads CASSGTGDGYTF. The CDR3 DNA sequence: TGTGCCAGCAGCGGGACAGGGGATGGCTACACCTTC.

The CDR3 DNA reads TGCGCCAGCACGGGGACAGGGTTCTACGAGCAGTACTTC. Translation gives CASTGTGFYEQYF. J is TRBJ2-7 and V is TRBV10-2, with 9 positions matching TRBD1. Germline CDR1 WSHSY, CDR2 SAAADI. The CDR3 consists of 13 residues. V gave up 7 bases and J gave up 3 bases; unmatched junction bases: 4.

V and J are TRBV27 and TRBJ2-3; 7 bases match TRBD2. Germline CDR1 and CDR2: MNHEY and SMNVEV (reference sequence). Trimming took 4 bases from V and 0 from J; bases not matched to a gene: 7. The CDR3 is made up of 16 amino acids. This CDR3 is CASSSELAPSTDTQYF. In DNA form, the CDR3 reads TGTGCCAGCAGTTCCGAACTAGCGCCCAGCACAGATACGCAGTATTTT.

The chain couples TRBV4-1 to TRBJ2-1; 7 bases are a match to TRBD2. From germline, CDR1 is MGHRA and CDR2 YSYEKL. The CDR3 spans 15 residues. J was trimmed by 7 bases and V by 3 bases; bases with no gene match: 9. The CDR3 DNA follows: TGCGCCAGCAGCCAGGATTTCCGGGACTATAATGAGCAGTTCTTC. Amino acids: CASSQDFRDYNEQFF.

This chain links TRBV7-2 with TRBJ2-2; the match to TRBD2 covers 13 bases. Germline V lookup: CDR1 SGHTA, CDR2 FQGNSA. This CDR3 contains 19 residues. Germline trimming cut 1 base from V and 5 bases from J; bases unmatched to any gene: 10. The CDR3 sequence: CASSLVAATSGRRTGELFF. The CDR3 DNA follows: TGTGCCAGCAGCTTAGTGGCAGCGACTAGCGGGAGGAGGACCGGGGAGCTGTTTTTT.

The chain has TRBV6-1 and TRBJ1-5; D might be TRBD1 (5 bases). This CDR3 comprises 16 residues. The V gene's germline CDR1 is MNHNS and CDR2 SASEGT. V shed 2 bases and J shed 0 bases, with 11 bases lying between them. The CDR3 coding sequence is TGTGCCAGCAGTGAATCCGGGGGATATAGCAATCAGCCCCAGCATTTT. It encodes CASSESGGYSNQPQHF.

Points on this clone: One end of the junction does not line up with germline, which may come from a read error. The chain recombines TRBV7-7 with TRBJ2-7; TRBD1 matches 7 bases. The CDR3 length is 14 residues. Germline-derived CDR1 and CDR2 are SSHAT and FNYEAQ (reference sequence). This CDR3 is CASSIDRESYEQYF. Here the CDR3 DNA reads TGTGCTAGCAGCATTGACAGGGAATCCTACGAGCAGTACTTC.

CDR3 coding DNA: TGTGCCAGCTCACCGGGACAGCTCCTACGGGTTGACAATGAGCAGTTCTTC. This encodes CASSPGQLLRVDNEQFF. The V and J genes are TRBV18 and TRBJ2-1; the match to TRBD1 covers 7 bases. V dropped 3 bases and J dropped 5; count of bases not matched to a gene: 13. Germline loops: CDR1 KGHSH, CDR2 LQKENI. This CDR3 is 17 amino acids long.

V usage is TRBV2 and J usage is TRBJ2-2; the D gene is possibly TRBD1 (6 bases). In germline, CDR1 is SNHLY, CDR2 FYNNEI. The CDR3 has 15 amino acids. V lost 6 bases, J lost 4 bases, and 15 bases lay in between. CDR3 coding DNA: TGTGCCAGCAGCCGAGACAGGTTCCCCACCGGGGAGCTGTTTTTT. Protein product: CASSRDRFPTGELFF.

The chain uses TRBV7-2 and TRBJ1-6, with D uncertain. Germline V gene lookup returns CDR1 SGHTA and CDR2 FQGNSA. This CDR3 contains 14 residues. The V end was cut by 2 bases, the J end by 7 bases, with 9 bases between. The CDR3, as DNA: TGTGCCAGCAGCTTATATCTAGGAAATTCACCCCTCCACTTT. This gives the protein CASSLYLGNSPLHF.

The chain uses TRBV30 and TRBJ2-1; possibly TRBD2 for D (6 bases). V gave up 0 bases and J gave up 7 bases, with 13 bases separating them. The CDR3 length is 14 residues. The V gene's germline CDR1 is GTSNPN and CDR2 SVGIG (reference sequence). As DNA, the CDR3 is TGTGCCTGGAGTGTAGGTGCGGGACCTAATGAGCAGTTCTTC. Its protein is CAWSVGAGPNEQFF.

This clone has just a few counts. The V call is TRBV7-9, the J call TRBJ2-3, with 9 bases aligning to TRBD2. The length of the CDR3 is 15 residues. After removal of 3 bases from V and 1 base from J, the junction contained 2 bases not matched to a gene. Germline CDR1 SEHNR, CDR2 FQNEAQ (reference sequence). CDR3 loop: CASSFSSGGTDTQYF. The CDR3 DNA follows: TGTGCCAGCAGCTTTTCTAGCGGGGGCACAGATACGCAGTATTTT.

The chain employs TRBV11-2 and TRBJ2-7; no clear D gene. The CDR3 has 12 amino acids. V lost 2 bases and J 3 bases, leaving 5 bases between the germline ends. CDR1 SGHAT and CDR2 FQNNGV come from the germline V gene. The CDR3 sequence: CASSLSRYEQYF. CDR3 in DNA: TGTGCCAGCAGCTTATCTCGCTACGAGCAGTACTTC.

The gene calls are TRBV7-2 and TRBJ1-4; no clear D gene. This CDR3 region has 15 residues. V was trimmed by 1 base and J by 7 bases, leaving 13 bases between them. The germline V gene has CDR1 SGHTA and CDR2 FQGNSA. For the CDR3, the DNA is TGTGCCAGCAGCTTAGGCGGGCAGGCCTCTGAAAAACTGTTTTTT. Translating it yields CASSLGGQASEKLFF.

This clone was seen only once. DNA of the CDR3: TGTGCCAGCAGCGCCCGGACAGGGTCAGATACGCAGTATTTT. Translation: CASSARTGSDTQYF. V usage is TRBV5-4 and J usage is TRBJ2-3; 8 bases match TRBD1. The V gene's germline CDR1 is SGHNT and CDR2 YYREEE (reference sequence). The V segment lost 4 bases and the J segment 4 bases; nucleotides outside the gene matches: 5. The CDR3 has 14 amino acids.

CDR3 amino acids: CASTLGGANSPLHF. Here the CDR3 DNA reads TGTGCCAGCACCTTGGGGGGGGCCAATTCACCCCTCCACTTT. The chain combines TRBV7-9 with TRBJ1-6; D possibly corresponds to TRBD1 (6 bases). Between the trimmed V and J ends, which lost 7 bases and 7 bases, there was a span of 14 bases. The CDR3 has 14 amino acids. Germline assignment: CDR1 SEHNR and CDR2 FQNEAQ (reference sequence).